This is a list of T cell receptor beta chains from one sample in a study of CD8 T cells in ankylosing spondylitis. Each CDR3 protein gets one entry after TCRdb re-called the 5' RACE reads with MiXCR. The table has fewer than 550,000 distinct CDR3 sequences, 5.3% seen once. The sequenced material came from blood, either unsorted or a sorted T cell fraction (not recorded which). Receptor source: a male donor with ankylosing spondylitis. Both conserved end residues are part of each CDR3.

length,J,V,CDR3
12,TRBJ1-5,TRBV12-3/TRBV12-4,CASSLSGQPQHF
13,TRBJ2-5,TRBV6-1,CASTRDLQETQYF
15,TRBJ1-5,TRBV12-3/TRBV12-4,CASSKRQPSNQPQHF
16,TRBJ2-1,TRBV24-1,CATSDRNRGSYNEQFF
13,TRBJ2-7,TRBV29-1,CSVRGLLSYEQYF
16,TRBJ2-1,TRBV6-2/TRBV6-3,CASSSLGLALYNEQFF
16,TRBJ2-5,TRBV29-1,CSVAGLAGAGQETQYF
15,TRBJ1-1,TRBV20-1,CSARGEPGRAFEAFF
15,TRBJ2-3,TRBV5-1,CASSIASGDTDTQYF
13,TRBJ1-4,TRBV20-1,CSASLATNEKLFF
18,TRBJ2-3,TRBV20-1,CSARGIAGGPGTVKTQYF
13,TRBJ1-1,TRBV28,CASSLRARTEAFF
14,TRBJ2-3,TRBV27,CASSSDRGADTQYF
18,TRBJ2-1,TRBV30,CAWSVDPPRVRSYNEQFF
17,TRBJ2-6,TRBV5-5,CASSSPGHNSGANVLTF
14,TRBJ1-6,TRBV6-1,CASRSGTANSPLHF
14,TRBJ2-1,TRBV13,CASSLELPYNEQFF
14,TRBJ1-1,TRBV7-9,CASSGGYLNTEAFF
14,TRBJ2-5,TRBV24-1,CATSDTSGLEDQYF
14,TRBJ1-4,TRBV7-2,CASSRTGGNEKLFF
13,TRBJ2-1,TRBV2,CASSWTRDNEQFF
13,TRBJ2-1,TRBV12-3/TRBV12-4,CASSFSRNNEQFF
12,TRBJ1-2,TRBV6-5,CASRVRASGYTF
15,TRBJ1-5,TRBV20-1,CTARALSDRDQPQHF
16,TRBJ2-7,TRBV5-1,CASSLPQAGVSYEQYF
13,TRBJ1-2,TRBV29-1,CSAGQEIGGGYTF
19,TRBJ2-3,TRBV3-1,CASSQGRLTSSPPGDTQYF
14,TRBJ1-1,TRBV6-2/TRBV6-3,CASKTGWSVTEAFF
18,TRBJ2-3,TRBV28,CASSLSQGLAGEADTQYF
15,TRBJ2-7,TRBV7-2,CASSPNRVIRYEQYF
13,TRBJ2-2,TRBV11-2,CASSSGGSGELFF
15,TRBJ2-7,TRBV27,CASSLTGTGIYEQYF
16,TRBJ2-1,TRBV10-3,CAISSNQREGLNEQFF
13,TRBJ2-7,TRBV6-6,CAGSSGASYEQYF
14,TRBJ1-1,TRBV28,CASSPGLGNTEAFF
14,TRBJ1-2,TRBV24-1,CATSDSQGGRGYTF
17,TRBJ1-5,TRBV27,CASSFRGGGYSNQPQHF
17,TRBJ2-4,TRBV12-3/TRBV12-4,CASSLGGLASAKNIQYF
12,TRBJ2-5,TRBV20-1,CSARDWYETQYF
15,TRBJ2-7,TRBV28,CASRPHSGSPDEQYF
13,TRBJ2-7,TRBV7-2,CASSFRDRYEQYF
15,TRBJ2-2,TRBV5-6,CASSRGLTNTGELFF
13,TRBJ2-7,TRBV2,CASSSSGSGEQYF
17,TRBJ2-5,TRBV6-1,CASRAYGTGGYQETQYF
12,TRBJ1-5,TRBV20-1,CSARRGYQPQHF
14,TRBJ2-3,TRBV28,CASSAPGSAGTQYF
17,TRBJ2-3,TRBV5-1,CASSKPGTSGGTDTQYF
11,TRBJ2-3,TRBV7-2,CASSPGHTQYF
14,TRBJ1-1,TRBV5-1,CASSAQALNTEAFF
15,TRBJ1-4,TRBV5-1,CASRSKGQANEKLFF
14,TRBJ1-1,TRBV5-1,CASGTTEMNTEAFF
13,TRBJ2-5,TRBV5-1,CASSFFTGEDQYF
16,TRBJ1-1,TRBV9,CASSVGRREGNTEAFF
13,TRBJ2-7,TRBV20-1,CSARGTEAYEQYF
15,TRBJ2-7,TRBV6-1,CASSELGTTLGEQYF
13,TRBJ2-7,TRBV12-3/TRBV12-4,CASSPWGSGEQYF
16,TRBJ2-3,TRBV4-1,CASSRGTGASTDTQYF
15,TRBJ2-3,TRBV6-4,CASSAGKPLGDTQYF
20,TRBJ2-2,TRBV7-8,CASRQTTSGGLSSSREELFF
14,TRBJ2-1,TRBV29-1,CSVDDGNPYNEQFF